These T cell receptor beta chains were read from a single sample in a study of T cells in Graves' hyperthyroidism and ophthalmopathy. TCRdb reanalysed the multiplex PCR reads using MiXCR and keeps one entry per CDR3 protein. The sample consists of about 550,000 distinct CDR3 sequences, around 20% of them appearing once. Source material: blood. The source is a young man with Graves' hyperthyroidism. Each CDR3 is given without its conserved first and last residue. A D gene is named only where the DNA matches it firmly.

TRBD2,TRBV2,TRBJ2-2,ASSESLAGLTGELF
TRBD1,TRBV28,TRBJ2-7,ASSSVKGQGPYEQY
.,TRBV28,TRBJ1-5,ASSPPRYQPQH
TRBD1,TRBV28,TRBJ2-7,ASNPVDRGAYEQY
.,TRBV28,TRBJ1-6,ASSPGRSLGRSPLH
.,TRBV12-3/TRBV12-4,TRBJ2-7,ASSSVTPWDEQY
.,TRBV13,TRBJ2-4,ASSSAGTLAKNIQY
TRBD1,TRBV6-1,TRBJ1-5,ASSTDRSYQPQH
.,TRBV9,TRBJ1-1,ASSVGPQPVNTEAF
.,TRBV28,TRBJ1-5,ASRPRGPSSISNQPQH
.,TRBV30,TRBJ1-5,AWSQGPNQPQH
.,TRBV19,TRBJ1-2,ASSMSGTYSGYT
.,TRBV20-1,TRBJ1-5,SAQPGVGNQPQH
.,TRBV28,TRBJ2-2,ASSFSGIRTGELF
TRBD1,TRBV27,TRBJ2-7,ASSLSGAGGSYEQY
TRBD1,TRBV6-5,TRBJ2-7,ASGDRVGYEQY
.,TRBV6-5,TRBJ1-5,ASSYSRGKQPQH
TRBD1,TRBV30,TRBJ1-1,ARRGGAGGDSSEAF
.,TRBV5-8,TRBJ2-4,ASSLAYEFRENIQY
TRBD1,TRBV6-1,TRBJ1-1,ASSPHGTGEAF
.,TRBV2,TRBJ2-7,ASSERTLSSYEQY
.,TRBV29-1,TRBJ2-5,SVVLGVPETQY
.,TRBV11-3,TRBJ2-5,ASSTARGQETQY
.,TRBV15,TRBJ2-7,ATSRSRDTYEQY
.,TRBV10-3,TRBJ1-5,AISAGGLNQPQH
TRBD1,TRBV28,TRBJ1-5,ASSRDRGRQPQH
.,TRBV12-3/TRBV12-4,TRBJ1-5,ASSLGGFDNQPQH
.,TRBV5-1,TRBJ2-2,ASSWSAGQIGELF
TRBD1,TRBV19,TRBJ1-5,ASSFLGTGGNQPQH
.,TRBV6-1,TRBJ2-7,ASSPPTGYEQY
.,TRBV2,TRBJ2-7,ASNEDRPALHEQY
.,TRBV10-3,TRBJ1-1,AISSAMNTEAF
.,TRBV28,TRBJ1-3,ASSLPMRGNTIY
.,TRBV6-1,TRBJ2-5,ASGIHDQETQY
.,TRBV12-3/TRBV12-4,TRBJ1-5,ASRFHNQPQH
.,TRBV4-1,TRBJ1-2,ASSQPNTNYGYT
.,TRBV13,TRBJ1-5,ASSRQGSPQH
.,TRBV27,TRBJ1-2,ASSGGLLLDGYT
.,TRBV27,TRBJ1-5,ASSLSGVEPQH
.,TRBV27,TRBJ1-2,ASSHDPSYGYT
.,TRBV2,TRBJ1-3,ASSEESGNTIY
TRBD1,TRBV7-6,TRBJ2-6,ASSYRPAGTESSGANVLT
.,TRBV6-5,TRBJ1-5,ASSYSMGEWGQPQH
.,TRBV30,TRBJ1-5,AWSVRGYSNQPQH
.,TRBV11-2,TRBJ2-7,ASSSEGLSEQY
.,TRBV28,TRBJ2-7,ATFPPVYEQY
TRBD1,TRBV19,TRBJ1-5,ASQGGYQPQH
TRBD1,TRBV30,TRBJ1-1,AWRQGDRRDTEAF
.,TRBV7-2,TRBJ1-6,ASSLRTESSYNSPLH
.,TRBV6-5,TRBJ1-2,ASSYDGTAVGGYT
.,TRBV7-2,TRBJ1-5,ASSLVIDSNQPQH
.,TRBV5-5,TRBJ1-5,ASSLAPQRAQPQH
.,TRBV7-9,TRBJ1-2,AGGPGYT
TRBD1,TRBV13,TRBJ2-7,ASSLGRGPEQY
TRBD2,TRBV28,TRBJ2-7,ASSPGLAGDYEQY
TRBD1,TRBV12-3/TRBV12-4,TRBJ1-5,ASSTRTGGSQPQH
TRBD1,TRBV5-1,TRBJ1-1,ASRRTGVENTEAF
TRBD1,TRBV20-1,TRBJ1-1,SARDSTGGDTEAF
.,TRBV12-3/TRBV12-4,TRBJ2-7,ASSLVGSAEQY
.,TRBV6-4,TRBJ2-5,ASSYGAGAIETQY